Listed below are T cell receptor beta chains from one sample, sequenced in a study of blood T cell repertoires in COVID-19. Generated by immunoSEQ multiplex PCR, the TCRdb table keeps only in-frame clones and is missing some. Of tens of thousands of clones in the sample, about 82% were seen once. The specimen was peripheral blood. Every receptor here comes from a man in his 70s with acute or convalescent COVID-19. Both conserved end residues are part of each CDR3. Fields, in order: V gene, clone size, J gene, D gene, CDR3 protein, CDR3 DNA. The D gene is left open where the match is weak. Clone size is not always given. Where it is, it says once, few, many or a class for expanded clones.

TRBV19	NA	TRBJ1-5	TRBD1	CASRERGQGYSNQPQHF	TGTGCCAGTAGGGAAAGGGGGCAGGGGTATAGCAATCAGCCCCAGCATTTT
TRBV29-1	once	TRBJ1-5	TRBD1	CSVGQTNQPQHF	TGCAGCGTGGGACAGACTAATCAGCCCCAGCATTTT
TRBV6-1	NA	TRBJ1-2	NA	CASSENSFGYTF	TGTGCCAGCAGTGAAAACAGCTTCGGCTACACCTTC
TRBV3-1/TRBV3-2	NA	TRBJ2-1	TRBD2	CASSQVLREGEQFF	TGTGCCAGCAGCCAAGTCTTGCGGGAGGGAGAGCAGTTCTTC
TRBV3-1/TRBV3-2	once	TRBJ2-5	NA	CASGNHNQETQYF	TGTGCCAGCGGCAACCACAACCAAGAGACCCAGTACTTC
TRBV6-5	NA	TRBJ1-5	NA	CASLETGWNQPQHF	TGTGCCAGCCTCGAGACAGGTTGGAATCAGCCCCAGCATTTT
TRBV10-1	NA	TRBJ2-2	TRBD1	CATGDRAAGELFF	TGCGCCACCGGGGACAGGGCGGCCGGGGAGCTGTTTTTT
TRBV6-1	NA	TRBJ1-1	NA	CASSEWPGEAFF	TGTGCCAGCAGTGAATGGCCGGGTGAAGCTTTCTTT
TRBV10-3	NA	TRBJ1-2	TRBD1	CAISEPDRGGVGYGYTF	TGTGCCATCAGTGAGCCAGACAGGGGAGGGGTTGGGTATGGCTACACCTTC
TRBV24-1	NA	TRBJ1-2	NA	CATSDYDGTGGYTF	TGTGCCACCAGTGATTACGACGGAACGGGAGGCTACACCTTC
TRBV11-2	NA	TRBJ2-3	TRBD2	CASSRTSGGGPGTDTQYF	TGTGCCAGCAGCCGAACTAGCGGGGGCGGTCCTGGCACAGATACGCAGTATTTT
TRBV6-5	NA	TRBJ2-1	TRBD1	CASRTGTGGYNEQFF	TGTGCCAGCAGGACCGGGACAGGGGGTTACAATGAGCAGTTCTTC
TRBV7-2	NA	TRBJ2-5	TRBD2	CASSPGTSGGRRETQYF	TGTGCCAGCAGCCCCGGGACTAGCGGGGGAAGGAGAGAGACCCAGTACTTC
TRBV4-2	once	TRBJ1-1	NA	CASSPGFSEAFF	TGTGCCAGCAGTCCAGGGTTCTCTGAAGCTTTCTTT
TRBV5-1	NA	TRBJ1-2	NA	CASSLVQNYGYTF	TGCGCCAGCAGCTTGGTCCAGAACTATGGCTACACCTTC
TRBV9	few	TRBJ1-2	NA	CASSSRKGVQGYGYTF	TGTGCCAGCAGCTCTCGGAAAGGGGTACAGGGCTATGGCTACACCTTC
TRBV3-1/TRBV3-2	NA	TRBJ1-6	NA	CASSQDRRGNSPLHF	TGTGCCAGCAGCCAAGACCGCAGGGGAAATTCACCCCTCCACTTT
TRBV10-2	NA	TRBJ2-3	NA	CASSESGGSDTQYF	TGCGCCAGCAGTGAGTCCGGGGGATCAGATACGCAGTATTTT
TRBV7-9	NA	TRBJ1-5	NA	CASSPNSVRPQHF	TGTGCCAGCAGCCCTAACAGTGTTCGGCCCCAGCATTTT
TRBV4-1	NA	TRBJ2-7	TRBD2	CASSQGNGAGDSYEQYF	TGCGCCAGCAGCCAAGGAAATGGGGCGGGGGACTCCTACGAGCAGTACTTC